Following are 18 T cell receptor beta chains from one sample sequenced in a study of T-cell memory formation after mild COVID-19. TCRdb re-analysed the 5' RACE reads in MiXCR, keeping a single row per CDR3 protein. This sample has some 150,000 distinct CDR3 sequences; about 5.7% occur once, and the top ten carry 2% to 2.5%. Material for sequencing was PBMCs or a T cell subset sorted from them (not recorded which). All receptors derive from an adult woman who had mild COVID-19 (a few samples of this study predate the infection). Cell type and time point are not known.

This clonotype has at least ten counts. This chain connects TRBV7-2 to TRBJ2-3; D tentatively reads TRBD1 or TRBD2 (6 bases each). There are 15 residues in the CDR3. Germline CDR1 reads SGHTA; CDR2 reads FQGNSA. V lost 5 bases, J lost 2 bases, and 14 bases lay in between. The DNA of the CDR3 is TGTGCCAGCAGCCCGAGGAGGGGGGCCACAGATACGCAGTATTTT. Its translation: CASSPRRGATDTQYF.

This clonotype was counted many times. The rearrangement uses TRBV5-1 and TRBJ2-6; D is unclear. Germline lookup yields CDR1 SGHRS and CDR2 YFSETQ. Trimming removed 1 base at V and 0 bases at J, with 5 bases between. This CDR3 region has 15 residues. CDR3 DNA sequence: TGCGCCAGCAGCTTGTATACCTCTGGGGCCAACGTCCTGACTTTC. This encodes CASSLYTSGANVLTF.

This sequence joins TRBV20-1 and TRBJ1-2, with 9 bases aligning to TRBD1. V gave up 3 bases and J gave up 7 bases; unmatched junction bases: 9. CDR3 length: 14 residues. Per the germline V gene, CDR1 is DFQATT and CDR2 is SNEGSKA (reference sequence). The DNA of the CDR3 is TGCAGTGCTAGCGGAGGGACAGGGAAGTTTGGCTACACCTTC. It translates to CSASGGTGKFGYTF.

The J gene is TRBJ2-7, the V gene TRBV12-3 or TRBV12-4; D unclear. The CDR3 contains 15 residues. V was pared by 2 bases and J by 0 bases, with 11 bases between. The chain's CDR3 is CASSLSVKSSYEQYF. CDR3 DNA: TGTGCCAGCAGTTTATCAGTCAAGAGCTCCTACGAGCAGTACTTC.

The chain has TRBV7-3 and TRBJ2-1; the D gene is possibly TRBD1 (5 bases). The length of the CDR3 is 11 residues. V dropped 4 bases and J dropped 9 bases, with 7 bases sitting between them. Germline CDR1 reads SGHTA; CDR2 reads FQGTGA. The CDR3 spells CASSSGIEQFF. The CDR3 region has the DNA TGTGCCAGCAGCTCAGGGATTGAGCAGTTCTTC.

This clonotype was counted only a few times. The chain has TRBV6-6 and TRBJ1-2; D ambiguous. CDR1 MNHNY and CDR2 SVGAGI come from the germline V gene (reference sequence). This CDR3 contains 13 residues. The V and J ends lost 2 bases and 7 bases respectively, with 11 bases between them. CDR3 protein: CASSYGRSGGYTF. The DNA of the CDR3 is TGTGCCAGCAGTTACGGCAGGAGCGGTGGCTACACCTTC.

This clonotype was seen at least ten times. The chain is built from TRBV25-1 and TRBJ1-2, with 12 bases fitting TRBD1. The J segment lost 7 bases and the V segment lost 8 bases, leaving 8 bases of the junction unmatched. There are 14 residues in the CDR3. In germline, CDR1 is MGHDK, CDR2 SYGVNS. CDR3 coding DNA: TGTGCCAGCCGGAAGGGACAGGGGGCTTTTGGCTACACCTTC. Protein: CASRKGQGAFGYTF.

This chain links TRBV6-2 or TRBV6-3 with TRBJ2-2; a weak D match, TRBD2 (5 bases). The germline V and J ends were trimmed by 6 bases and 7 bases, with 15 bases remaining between them. This CDR3 contains 14 residues. Germline values: CDR1 MNHEY, CDR2 SVGEGT. The CDR3: CASRPSAGGGELFF. CDR3 bases: TGTGCCAGCAGACCCTCGGCGGGTGGCGGGGAGCTGTTTTTT.

This clonotype was found many times. The V and J genes are TRBV5-5 and TRBJ2-7, with D uncertain. V was trimmed by 2 bases and J by 3 bases, leaving 12 bases between them. CDR3 length equals 14 residues. Germline CDR1 and CDR2: SGHKS and YYEKEE (reference sequence). The CDR3 DNA reads as TGTGCCAGCAGCTTTGGACCCCGAAACTACGAGCAGTACTTC. Translated, it gives CASSFGPRNYEQYF. Full variable domain (missing parts from reference TRBV5-5 and TRBJ2-7): DAGVTQSPTHLIKTRGQQVTLRCSPISGHKSVSWYQQVLGQGPQFIFQYYEKEERGRGNFPDRFSARQFPNYSSELNVNALLLGDSALYLCASSFGPRNYEQYFGPGTRLTVT.

This clonotype was found many times. CDR3 nucleotides: TGTGCCAGCAGGGATCCGGGTTATAGCAATCAGCCCCAGCATTTT. Its protein product is CASRDPGYSNQPQHF. This chain joins TRBV2 and TRBJ1-5; unclear D gene. This CDR3 comprises 15 residues. Germline CDR1 SNHLY, CDR2 FYNNEI. Trimming cost V 6 bases and J 0 bases, with 12 bases left between them. The variable domain in full, with the rest retrieved from reference TRBV2 and TRBJ1-5, is EPEVTQTPSHQVTQMGQEVILRCVPISNHLYFYWYRQILGQKVEFLVSFYNNEISEKSEIFDDQFSVERPDGSNFTLKIRSTKLEDSAMYFCASRDPGYSNQPQHFGDGTRLSIL.

This clonotype was observed a handful of times. The chain carries TRBV7-8 and TRBJ2-7, with no clear D. The germline gives CDR1 SGHVS, CDR2 FQNEAQ. V gave up 0 bases and J gave up 3 bases, with 15 bases separating them. This CDR3 has 16 residues. The CDR3 sequence is CASSLALDPSGYEQYF. DNA of the CDR3: TGTGCCAGCAGCTTAGCGCTCGACCCCTCGGGCTACGAGCAGTACTTC.

This clonotype was recorded at least ten times. At one of its ends the junction is not consistent with the germline gene, which may arise from a read error. The gene calls are TRBV24-1 and TRBJ2-3; the D gene is possibly TRBD2 (7 bases). From germline, CDR1 is KGHDR and CDR2 SFDVKD. This CDR3 spans 15 amino acids. The CDR3 here is CAISEGGQGTDTQYF. CDR3 bases: TGTGCCATCAGTGAGGGGGGGCAAGGCACAGATACGCAGTATTTT.

On this clonotype: This may be a read error: a much more frequent sequence differs by one nucleotide. The gene calls are TRBV7-7 and TRBJ2-2; D is undetermined. The V gene's germline CDR1 is SSHAT and CDR2 FNYEAQ (reference sequence). Trimming took off 5 bases at V and 2 bases at J, with 9 bases between the two ends. The CDR3 has 14 amino acids. The CDR3 sequence is CASSASPNTGELFF. The CDR3 nucleotides are TGTGCCAGCAGCGCCAGTCCTAACACCGGGGAGCTGTTTTTT.

This clonotype was observed at least ten times. V gene TRBV5-6 combines with J gene TRBJ2-1; D might be TRBD2 (6 bases). The CDR3 covers 16 residues. V gave up 1 base and J gave up 9 bases, with 20 bases separating them. Germline V CDR1 and CDR2: SGHDT, YYEEEE. Written as DNA, the CDR3 is TGTGCCAGCAGCTTGATCGCGGCAGGGAGGAACGGTGAGCAGTTCTTC. Amino acid sequence: CASSLIAAGRNGEQFF.

This clonotype was seen a few times. The chain carries TRBV12-3 or TRBV12-4 and TRBJ2-2; D gene ambiguous. V dropped 7 bases and J dropped 0 bases, with 3 bases sitting between them. The CDR3 loop spans 12 amino acids. CDR3 DNA sequence: TGTGCCAGCACTACGAACACCGGGGAGCTGTTTTTT. Amino acids: CASTTNTGELFF.

This clonotype was observed at least ten times. V usage is TRBV7-9 and J usage is TRBJ2-7, with D tentatively TRBD1 (5 bases). The ends were cut back, 2 bases at V and 0 bases at J, with 14 bases in the middle. The CDR3 totals 16 residues. CDR1 is SEHNR, CDR2 FQNEAQ, per germline (reference sequence). The CDR3 here is CASSLTARASSYEQYF. The CDR3 DNA reads as TGTGCCAGCAGCTTAACGGCCAGGGCGTCCTCCTACGAGCAGTACTTC.

This clonotype came up many times. The rearrangement uses TRBV5-1 and TRBJ2-7; D unclear. Trimming took off 1 base at V and 0 bases at J, with 11 bases between the two ends. This CDR3 contains 15 residues. CDR1 is SGHRS and CDR2 is YFSETQ in the germline V gene. CDR3 sequence reads: CASSLSGAPSYEQYF. CDR3 coding DNA: TGCGCCAGCAGCTTGAGTGGAGCGCCCTCCTACGAGCAGTACTTC.

The chain has TRBV18 and TRBJ2-7, with D maybe TRBD2 (6 bases). In germline, CDR1 is KGHSH, CDR2 LQKENI. With 0 bases removed from V and 0 bases from J, the gap between germline ends came to 9 bases. The CDR3 loop spans 15 amino acids. The CDR3 DNA sequence: TGTGCCAGCTCACCACCGGGGAGGCCCTCCTACGAGCAGTACTTC. It yields the protein CASSPPGRPSYEQYF.